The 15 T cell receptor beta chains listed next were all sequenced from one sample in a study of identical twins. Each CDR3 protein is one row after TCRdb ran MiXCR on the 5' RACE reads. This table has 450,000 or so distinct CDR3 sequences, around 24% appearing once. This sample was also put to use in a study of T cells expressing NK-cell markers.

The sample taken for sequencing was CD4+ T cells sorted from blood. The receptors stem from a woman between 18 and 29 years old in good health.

CDR3 DNA: TGTGCCAGCAGCTTACCCCCGGGACAGGGGGCCTACGAGCAGTACTTC. It yields the protein CASSLPPGQGAYEQYF. This chain connects TRBV7-2 to TRBJ2-7, with TRBD1 matching 11 bases. J was trimmed by 2 bases and V by 2 bases; bases with no gene match: 5. The germline V gene has CDR1 SGHTA and CDR2 FQGNSA. The CDR3 extends over 16 amino acids.

CDR3 sequence reads: CAISEGAAQGSEAFF. The CDR3 DNA follows: TGTGCCATCAGTGAGGGGGCAGCTCAGGGGTCTGAAGCTTTCTTT. The chain carries TRBV10-3 and TRBJ1-1; tentatively, D is TRBD1 (6 bases). Trimming removed 2 bases from V and 6 bases from J, with 16 bases in between. CDR1 ENHRY and CDR2 SYGVKD come from the germline V gene. This CDR3 is built from 15 residues.

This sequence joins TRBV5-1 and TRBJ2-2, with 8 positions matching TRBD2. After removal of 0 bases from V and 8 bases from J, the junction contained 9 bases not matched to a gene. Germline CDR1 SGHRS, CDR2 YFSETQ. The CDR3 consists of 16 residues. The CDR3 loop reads CASSLALTSARGELFF. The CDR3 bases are TGCGCCAGCAGCTTGGCCCTGACTAGCGCAAGAGGGGAGCTGTTTTTT. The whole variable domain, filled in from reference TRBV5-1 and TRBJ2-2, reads KAGVTQTPRYLIKTRGQQVTLSCSPISGHRSVSWYQQTPGQGLQFLFEYFSETQRNKGNFPGRFSGRQFSNSRSEMNVSTLELGDSALYLCASSLALTSARGELFFGEGSRLTVL.

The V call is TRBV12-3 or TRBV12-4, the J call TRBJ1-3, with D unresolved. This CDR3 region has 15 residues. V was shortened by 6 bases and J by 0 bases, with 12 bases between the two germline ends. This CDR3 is CASRFGRRSGNTIYF. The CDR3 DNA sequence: TGTGCCAGCAGATTTGGACGGCGCTCTGGAAACACCATATATTTT.

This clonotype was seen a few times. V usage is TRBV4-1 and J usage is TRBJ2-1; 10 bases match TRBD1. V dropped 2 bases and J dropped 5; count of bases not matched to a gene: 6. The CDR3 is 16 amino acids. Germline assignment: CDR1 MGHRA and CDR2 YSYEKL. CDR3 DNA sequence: TGCGCCAGCAGCCAACACAGGACAGGGGGGGACAATGAGCAGTTCTTC. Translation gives CASSQHRTGGDNEQFF.

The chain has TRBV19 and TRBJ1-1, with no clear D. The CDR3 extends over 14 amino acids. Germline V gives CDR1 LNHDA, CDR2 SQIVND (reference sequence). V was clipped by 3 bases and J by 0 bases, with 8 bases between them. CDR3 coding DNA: TGTGCCAGTAGTATTGGGCCGTTGAACACTGAAGCTTTCTTT. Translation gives CASSIGPLNTEAFF.

CDR3 in amino acids: CASSPLVTGEQYF. For the CDR3, the DNA is TGTGCCAGCAGCCCACTCGTGACAGGGGAGCAGTACTTC. The V and J genes are TRBV5-4 and TRBJ2-7; 7 nucleotides agree with TRBD1. The CDR3 runs to 13 residues. CDR1 is SGHNT, CDR2 YYREEE, per germline (reference sequence). Trimming at V came to 4 bases and at J to 7 bases, leaving 8 bases not matched to a gene. Based on the CDR3 plus reference TRBV5-4 and TRBJ2-7, the full variable domain is ETGVTQSPTHLIKTRGQQVTLRCSSQSGHNTVSWYQQALGQGPQFIFQYYREEENGRGNFPPRFSGLQFPNYSSELNVNALELDDSALYLCASSPLVTGEQYFGPGTRLTVT.

This CDR3 reads CASSYTASNQPQHF. The CDR3 DNA reads TGTGCCAGCAGTTACACAGCAAGCAATCAGCCCCAGCATTTT. The J gene is TRBJ1-5, the V gene TRBV12-3 or TRBV12-4, with D uncertain. The CDR3 covers 14 residues. Trimming stripped 4 bases from V and 1 base from J, with 8 bases between.

Written as DNA, the CDR3 is TGTGCCATCAGCTCAGGGGATCCTTCTGGGGCCAACGTCCTGACTTTC. Translating it yields CAISSGDPSGANVLTF. This rearrangement joins TRBV10-3 to TRBJ2-6, with D perhaps matching TRBD1 (6 bases). The V end lost 6 bases, the J end lost 1 base, and 13 bases lay between the germline ends. CDR3 size: 16 residues. Per the germline V gene, CDR1 is ENHRY and CDR2 is SYGVKD.

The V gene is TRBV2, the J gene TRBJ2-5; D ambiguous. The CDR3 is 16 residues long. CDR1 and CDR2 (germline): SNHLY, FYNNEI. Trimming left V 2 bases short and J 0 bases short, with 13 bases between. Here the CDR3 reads CASSELDLQYQETQYF. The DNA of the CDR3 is TGTGCCAGCAGTGAATTAGATCTTCAGTACCAAGAGACCCAGTACTTC.

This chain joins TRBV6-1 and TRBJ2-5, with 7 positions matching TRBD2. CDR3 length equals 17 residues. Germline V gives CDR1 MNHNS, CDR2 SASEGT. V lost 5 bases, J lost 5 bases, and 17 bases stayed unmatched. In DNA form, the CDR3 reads TGTGCCAGCAGTACCCGGTGGAAGGGGAGGGCTGGGGAGACCCAGTACTTC. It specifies CASSTRWKGRAGETQYF.

Here the CDR3 reads CSARQGTNLGTQYF. DNA for the CDR3: TGCAGTGCTAGACAGGGGACCAACCTGGGGACGCAGTATTTT. The chain uses TRBV20-1 and TRBJ2-3; tentative D call: TRBD1 (6 bases). Trimming left V 2 bases short and J 9 bases short, with 18 bases between. Germline V gene sequence: CDR1 DFQATT, CDR2 SNEGSKA (reference sequence). The CDR3 contains 14 residues.

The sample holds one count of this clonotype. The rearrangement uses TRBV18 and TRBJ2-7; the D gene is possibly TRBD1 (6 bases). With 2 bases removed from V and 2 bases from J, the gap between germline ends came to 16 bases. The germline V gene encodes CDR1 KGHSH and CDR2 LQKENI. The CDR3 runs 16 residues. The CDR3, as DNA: TGTGCCAGCTCACCAGCCAGGGTGACAGGCCCCTACGAGCAGTACTTC. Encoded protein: CASSPARVTGPYEQYF.

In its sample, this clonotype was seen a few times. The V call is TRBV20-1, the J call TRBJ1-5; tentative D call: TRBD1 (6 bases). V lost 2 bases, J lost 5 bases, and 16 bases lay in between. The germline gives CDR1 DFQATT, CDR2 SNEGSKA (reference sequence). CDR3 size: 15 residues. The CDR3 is CSARPSGTRDQPQHF. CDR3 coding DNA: TGCAGTGCTAGACCCTCCGGGACAAGAGATCAGCCCCAGCATTTT.

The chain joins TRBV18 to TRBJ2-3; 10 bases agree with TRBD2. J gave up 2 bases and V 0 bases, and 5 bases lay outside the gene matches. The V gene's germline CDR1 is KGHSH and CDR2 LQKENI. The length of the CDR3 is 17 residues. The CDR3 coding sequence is TGTGCCAGCTCACCACCAAGAGCGGGAGGGTACACAGATACGCAGTATTTT. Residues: CASSPPRAGGYTDTQYF.